This TCR beta chain was recorded in a study of T cells in Graves' hyperthyroidism and ophthalmopathy. This clonotype was found many times. RNA transcripts served as the template for amplifying TCR beta CDR3 regions. HTBI primers were the set used in a first-round RT-PCR of the TCR CDR3. TCRdb reanalysed the multiplex PCR reads using MiXCR and keeps one entry per CDR3 protein. The sample holds a few hundred thousand distinct CDR3 sequences, 15% seen once. The trim removed 3 bases at V and 4 bases at J, leaving 0 bases unmatched. CDR3 length: 13 amino acids. Germline loops: CDR1 MNHNS, CDR2 SASEGT. J is TRBJ1-5 and V is TRBV6-1; TRBD1 aligns across 7 bases. Sequences were obtained from blood. The sequence was obtained from a young woman with Graves' hyperthyroidism. CDR3 sequence reads: CASSDRGNQPQHF. The CDR3 DNA follows: TGTGCCAGCAGTGACAGGGGGAATCAGCCCCAGCATTTT.